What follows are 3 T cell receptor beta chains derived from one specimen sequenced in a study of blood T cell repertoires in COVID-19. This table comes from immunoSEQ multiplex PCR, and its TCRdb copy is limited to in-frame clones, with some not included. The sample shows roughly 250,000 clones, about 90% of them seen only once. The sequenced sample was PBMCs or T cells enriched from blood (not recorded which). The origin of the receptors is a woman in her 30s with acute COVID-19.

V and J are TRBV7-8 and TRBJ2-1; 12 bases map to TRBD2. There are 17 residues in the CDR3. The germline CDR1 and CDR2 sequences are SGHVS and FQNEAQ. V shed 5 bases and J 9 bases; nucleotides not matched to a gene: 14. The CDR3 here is CASSMPLAGGPYVEQFF. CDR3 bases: TGTGCCAGCAGCATGCCTCTAGCGGGAGGGCCTTATGTTGAGCAGTTCTTC.

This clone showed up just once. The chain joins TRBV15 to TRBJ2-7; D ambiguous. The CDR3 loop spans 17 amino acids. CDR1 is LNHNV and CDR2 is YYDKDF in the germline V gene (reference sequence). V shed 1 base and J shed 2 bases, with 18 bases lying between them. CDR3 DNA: TGTGCCACCAGCAGAGTGGTGGGCCCTCTCCCAACCTACGAGCAGTACTTC. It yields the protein CATSRVVGPLPTYEQYF.

The CDR3, as DNA: TGTGCCAGCAGCTTTGTAGGGGGCGCCGGGGAGCTGTTTTTT. This gives the protein CASSFVGGAGELFF. This sequence joins TRBV5-6 and TRBJ2-2; 7 positions agree with TRBD1. The CDR3 loop spans 14 amino acids. After removal of 2 bases from V and 6 bases from J, the junction contained 4 bases not matched to a gene. Germline-derived CDR1 and CDR2 are SGHDT and YYEEEE.